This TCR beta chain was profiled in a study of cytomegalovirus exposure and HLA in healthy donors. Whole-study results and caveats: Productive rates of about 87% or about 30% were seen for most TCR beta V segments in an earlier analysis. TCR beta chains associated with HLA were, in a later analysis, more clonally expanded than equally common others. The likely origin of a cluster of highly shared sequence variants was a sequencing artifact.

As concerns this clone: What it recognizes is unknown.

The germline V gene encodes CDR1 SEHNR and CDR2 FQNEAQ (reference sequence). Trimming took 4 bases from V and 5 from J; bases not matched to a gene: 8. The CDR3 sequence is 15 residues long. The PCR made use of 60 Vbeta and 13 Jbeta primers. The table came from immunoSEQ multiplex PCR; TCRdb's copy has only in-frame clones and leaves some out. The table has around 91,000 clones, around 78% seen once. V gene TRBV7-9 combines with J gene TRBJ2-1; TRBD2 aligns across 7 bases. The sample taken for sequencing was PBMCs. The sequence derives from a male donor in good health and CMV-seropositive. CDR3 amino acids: CASSSGERGNNEQFF. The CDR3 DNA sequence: TGTGCCAGCAGCTCCGGAGAGCGGGGCAACAATGAGCAGTTCTTC. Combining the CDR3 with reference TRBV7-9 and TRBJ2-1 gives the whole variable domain DTGVSQNPRHKITKRGQNVTFRCDPISEHNRLYWYRQTLGQGPEFLTYFQNEAQLEKSRLLSDRFSAERPKGSFSTLEIQRTEQGDSAMYLCASSSGERGNNEQFFGPGTRLTVL.